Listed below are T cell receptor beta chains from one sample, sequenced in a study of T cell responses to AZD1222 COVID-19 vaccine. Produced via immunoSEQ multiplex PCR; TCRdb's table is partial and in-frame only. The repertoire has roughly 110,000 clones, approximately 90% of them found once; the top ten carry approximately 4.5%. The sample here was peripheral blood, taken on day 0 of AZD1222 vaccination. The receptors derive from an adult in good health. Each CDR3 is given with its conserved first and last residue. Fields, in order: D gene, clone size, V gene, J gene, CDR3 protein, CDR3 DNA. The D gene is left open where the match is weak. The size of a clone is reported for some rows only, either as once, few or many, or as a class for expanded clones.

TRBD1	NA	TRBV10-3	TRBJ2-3	CAIGSRPGTGGRSDTQYF	TGTGCCATCGGGTCCAGGCCCGGGACAGGGGGAAGGTCAGATACGCAGTATTTT
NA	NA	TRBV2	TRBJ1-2	CARRGNYGYTF	TGTGCCAGACGGGGAAACTATGGCTACACCTTC
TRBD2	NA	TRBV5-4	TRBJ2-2	CASSRASGGNTGELFF	TGTGCCAGCAGCCGGGCTAGCGGGGGTAACACCGGGGAGCTGTTTTTT
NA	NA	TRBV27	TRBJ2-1	CASSLYVAGRDNEQFF	TGTGCCAGCAGTTTGTATGTGGCGGGCCGGGACAATGAGCAGTTCTTC
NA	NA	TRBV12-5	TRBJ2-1	CASGLGAGYNEQFF	TGTGCTAGTGGTTTGGGTGCGGGTTACAATGAGCAGTTCTTC
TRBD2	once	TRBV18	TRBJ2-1	CASSPPGAGGYNEQFF	TGTGCCAGCTCACCACCTGGGGCGGGGGGTTACAATGAGCAGTTCTTC
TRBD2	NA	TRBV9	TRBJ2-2	CASSPTGIAGGLNTGELFF	TGTGCCAGCAGCCCTACCGGTATAGCGGGAGGCCTGAACACCGGGGAGCTGTTTTTT
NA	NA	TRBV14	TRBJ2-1	CASSQGRVRFEQFF	TGTGCCAGCAGCCAAGGAAGGGTCAGGTTTGAGCAGTTCTTC
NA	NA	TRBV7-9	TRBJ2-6	CASSLAPSPGTF	TGTGCCAGCAGCTTGGCTCCCAGTCCGGGAACTTTC
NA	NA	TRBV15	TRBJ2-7	CATSRDRSGYEQYF	TGTGCCACCAGCAGAGATAGGTCAGGGTACGAGCAGTACTTC
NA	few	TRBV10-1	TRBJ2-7	CASSDFGSISYEQYF	TGCGCCAGCAGTGATTTTGGGTCAATCAGCTACGAGCAGTACTTC
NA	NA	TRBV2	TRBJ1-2	CASSEARQGNGYTF	TGTGCCAGCAGTGAAGCGCGGCAGGGTAATGGCTACACCTTC
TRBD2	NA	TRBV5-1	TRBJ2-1	CASSLRLAGSSYNEQFF	TGCGCCAGCAGCTTACGGCTAGCGGGGAGCTCCTACAATGAGCAGTTCTTC
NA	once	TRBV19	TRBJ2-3	CASSSVLGTDTQYF	TGTGCCAGTAGTTCAGTTCTGGGCACAGATACGCAGTATTTT